One and the same sample provided the 17 T cell receptor beta chains below, sequenced in a study of blood T cell repertoires in COVID-19. Sequencing used immunoSEQ multiplex PCR; TCRdb keeps in-frame clones, though not all of them. The data show tens of thousands of clones, 91% seen once. The sample comprised peripheral blood. Receptors originate from a woman older than 75 with acute or convalescent COVID-19.

The V call is TRBV2, the J call TRBJ1-2, with D possibly matching TRBD1 (5 bases). Germline values: CDR1 SNHLY, CDR2 FYNNEI. V shed 1 base and J shed 4 bases, with 7 bases lying between them. The CDR3 covers 13 residues. The CDR3 bases are TGTGCCAGCAGTGAAGACAGGATCTATGGCTACACCTTC. It specifies CASSEDRIYGYTF.

The CDR3: CASSTSGTSGTGELFF. The CDR3 nucleotides are TGTGCCAGCAGCACCTCAGGGACTAGCGGGACCGGGGAGCTGTTTTTT. The chain uses TRBV9 and TRBJ2-2; 12 bases match TRBD2. Trimming removed 4 bases from V and 5 bases from J; junction bases left unmatched: 6. The CDR3 runs to 16 residues. The germline V gene has CDR1 SGDLS and CDR2 YYNGEE.

This clone was found once. The chain couples TRBV10-2 to TRBJ1-4; D is unclear. The CDR3 loop spans 11 amino acids. V shed 4 bases and J shed 12 bases, with 9 bases lying between them. CDR1 and CDR2 from the germline V gene are WSHSY and SAAADI. The CDR3: CASSVRYQLFF. The CDR3 DNA sequence: TGCGCCAGCAGTGTGCGATATCAACTGTTTTTT.

V is TRBV18 and J is TRBJ1-1, with no clear D. Deletions cut 5 bases from V and 2 bases from J, with 6 bases between. Germline values: CDR1 KGHSH, CDR2 LQKENI. The length of the CDR3 is 12 residues. The DNA for the CDR3 is TGTGCCAGCTCAACAACAAACACTGAAGCTTTCTTT. Its protein product is CASSTTNTEAFF.

The chain employs TRBV9 and TRBJ2-4; D perhaps matches TRBD1 (6 bases). Trimming removed 0 bases from V and 9 bases from J, with 16 bases in between. The germline V gene has CDR1 SGDLS and CDR2 YYNGEE. The CDR3 extends over 15 amino acids. The CDR3 coding sequence is TGTGCCAGCAGCGTAGGGGGTCAGTCAGGGGTCATTCAGTACTTC. The encoded protein is CASSVGGQSGVIQYF.

The rearrangement joins TRBV5-1 to TRBJ1-2, with D possibly matching TRBD1 (5 bases). Germline CDR1 and CDR2: SGHRS and YFSETQ. V shed 0 bases and J shed 7 bases, with 16 bases lying between them. This CDR3 region has 15 residues. In DNA, the CDR3 is TGCGCCAGCAGCTTGGCCGGGGAGGGGATTGGTGGCTACACCTTC. It codes for CASSLAGEGIGGYTF.

J is TRBJ2-5 and V is TRBV18; 9 nucleotides agree with TRBD2. CDR1 and CDR2 (germline): KGHSH, LQKENI. This CDR3 is 16 amino acids long. Trimming took 1 base from V and 1 from J; bases not matched to a gene: 4. The CDR3 here is CASSPQLAGSQETQYF. In nucleotides, the CDR3 is TGTGCCAGCTCACCACAGCTAGCGGGGTCCCAAGAGACCCAGTACTTC. Full variable domain (rest looked up from reference TRBV18 and TRBJ2-5): NAGVMQNPRHLVRRRGQEARLRCSPMKGHSHVYWYRQLPEEGLKFMVYLQKENIIDESGMPKERFSAEFPKEGPSILRIQQVVRGDSAAYFCASSPQLAGSQETQYFGPGTRLLVL.

This clone was picked up one time. The chain is built from TRBV18 and TRBJ2-5; TRBD1 matches at 7 bases. V trimming: 5 bases; J trimming: 3 bases; junction bases outside the gene matches: 9. The CDR3 spans 15 residues. Germline assignment: CDR1 KGHSH and CDR2 LQKENI. In DNA, the CDR3 is TGTGCCAGCTCAAGAAACAGGGGCAGTGAAGAGACCCAGTACTTC. This translates into CASSRNRGSEETQYF.

CDR3 sequence: CASSPPGQGGEKLFF. The CDR3 DNA follows: TGTGCCAGCAGCCCACCGGGACAGGGTGGTGAAAAACTGTTTTTT. This chain joins TRBV3-1 (or the pseudogene TRBV3-2) and TRBJ1-4; the match to TRBD1 covers 9 bases. This CDR3 is built from 15 residues. Germline values: CDR1 LGHDT, CDR2 YNNKEL (reference sequence). V lost 4 bases, J lost 7 bases, and 7 bases stayed unmatched.

The rearrangement joins TRBV28 to TRBJ1-2; 8 bases fit TRBD1. This CDR3 is 17 amino acids long. CDR1 and CDR2 (germline): MDHEN, SYDVKM. The trim removed 1 base at V and 4 bases at J, leaving 11 bases unmatched. CDR3 amino acids: CASSLFGLTGEFYGYTF. As DNA, the CDR3 is TGTGCCAGCAGTTTATTCGGACTGACAGGGGAGTTCTATGGCTACACCTTC.

This rearrangement joins TRBV7-3 to TRBJ2-1; TRBD2 is a possible D gene (7 bases). CDR3 length: 16 residues. Germline V lookup: CDR1 SGHTA, CDR2 FQGTGA. V lost 3 bases and J lost 4, with 16 bases in between. CDR3 sequence reads: CASSFSAGAGYNEQFF. CDR3 coding DNA: TGTGCCAGCAGCTTTTCGGCGGGGGCGGGGTACAATGAGCAGTTCTTC. The variable domain in full, completed from reference TRBV7-3 and TRBJ2-1, reads GAGVSQTPSNKVTEKGKYVELRCDPISGHTALYWYRQSLGQGPEFLIYFQGTGAADDSGLPNDRFFAVRPEGSVSTLKIQRTERGDSAVYLCASSFSAGAGYNEQFFGPGTRLTVL.

The rearrangement uses TRBV6-6 and TRBJ2-6; D perhaps matches TRBD1 (5 bases). The CDR3 covers 24 residues. V gave up 5 bases and J gave up 0 bases, with 35 bases separating them. Germline loops: CDR1 MNHNY, CDR2 SVGAGI (reference sequence). CDR3 sequence reads: CASSPPPGRRDATSLISGANVLTF. CDR3 nucleotides: TGTGCCAGCAGTCCCCCTCCTGGACGCAGGGATGCGACCTCACTGATCTCTGGGGCCAACGTCCTGACTTTC.

The rearrangement links TRBV3-1 (or the pseudogene TRBV3-2) to TRBJ1-1, with 8 bases lining up with TRBD1. V was clipped by 1 base and J by 4 bases; unmatched bases: 5. CDR1 and CDR2 from the germline V gene are LGHDT and YNNKEL (reference sequence). CDR3 length: 15 residues. Here the CDR3 reads CASSQVRTGSTEAFF. As DNA, the CDR3 is TGTGCCAGCAGCCAAGTCAGGACAGGGAGCACTGAAGCTTTCTTT.

The rearrangement joins TRBV3-1 (or the pseudogene TRBV3-2) to TRBJ1-5; D may be TRBD1 (6 bases). From germline, CDR1 is LGHDT and CDR2 YNNKEL (reference sequence). This CDR3 spans 15 amino acids. The V end lost 5 bases, the J end lost 0 bases, and 11 bases lay between the germline ends. The CDR3 DNA is TGTGCCAGCAGCTATGGACAGAATAGCAATCAGCCCCAGCATTTT. It translates to CASSYGQNSNQPQHF.

The V call is TRBV10-1, the J call TRBJ2-3; TRBD2 matches at 9 bases. Trimming cost V 4 bases and J 4 bases; bases outside gene matches: 6. The CDR3 consists of 15 residues. Germline-derived CDR1 and CDR2 are WNHNN and SYGVQD (reference sequence). In DNA form, the CDR3 reads TGCGCCAGCAGTGTAGGAGCGGGGGGCGCAGATACGCAGTATTTT. Amino acid sequence: CASSVGAGGADTQYF.

This chain's CDR3 is CASSFGRANTDTQYF. In DNA form, the CDR3 reads TGTGCCAGCAGCTTCGGCAGGGCCAACACAGATACGCAGTATTTT. The chain couples TRBV7-9 to TRBJ2-3; weak D call: TRBD1 (5 bases). Between the trimmed V and J ends, which lost 3 bases and 2 bases, there was a span of 12 bases. The CDR3 extends over 15 amino acids. Looked up from germline, CDR1 is SEHNR and CDR2 is FQNEAQ (reference sequence).

The chain links TRBV2 to TRBJ1-3; possibly TRBD1 for D (5 bases). The CDR3 has 13 amino acids. Trimming cost V 5 bases and J 5 bases, with 10 bases left between them. CDR1 SNHLY and CDR2 FYNNEI come from the germline V gene. For the CDR3, the DNA is TGTGCCAGCAGTACGGACATGCGAAACACCATATATTTT. This translates into CASSTDMRNTIYF.